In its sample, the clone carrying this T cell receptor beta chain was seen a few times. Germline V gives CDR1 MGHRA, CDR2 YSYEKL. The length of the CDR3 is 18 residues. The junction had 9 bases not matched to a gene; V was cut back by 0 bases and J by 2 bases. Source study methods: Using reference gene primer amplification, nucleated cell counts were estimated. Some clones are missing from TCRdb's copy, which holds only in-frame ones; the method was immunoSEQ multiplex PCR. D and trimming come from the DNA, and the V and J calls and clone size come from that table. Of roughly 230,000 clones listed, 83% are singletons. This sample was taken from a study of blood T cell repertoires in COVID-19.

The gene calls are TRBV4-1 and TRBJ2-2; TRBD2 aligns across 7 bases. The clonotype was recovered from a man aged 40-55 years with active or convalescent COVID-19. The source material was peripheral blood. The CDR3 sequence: CASSQDHRGGSNTGELFF. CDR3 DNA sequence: TGCGCCAGCAGCCAAGATCATAGGGGAGGGAGTAACACCGGGGAGCTGTTTTTT.